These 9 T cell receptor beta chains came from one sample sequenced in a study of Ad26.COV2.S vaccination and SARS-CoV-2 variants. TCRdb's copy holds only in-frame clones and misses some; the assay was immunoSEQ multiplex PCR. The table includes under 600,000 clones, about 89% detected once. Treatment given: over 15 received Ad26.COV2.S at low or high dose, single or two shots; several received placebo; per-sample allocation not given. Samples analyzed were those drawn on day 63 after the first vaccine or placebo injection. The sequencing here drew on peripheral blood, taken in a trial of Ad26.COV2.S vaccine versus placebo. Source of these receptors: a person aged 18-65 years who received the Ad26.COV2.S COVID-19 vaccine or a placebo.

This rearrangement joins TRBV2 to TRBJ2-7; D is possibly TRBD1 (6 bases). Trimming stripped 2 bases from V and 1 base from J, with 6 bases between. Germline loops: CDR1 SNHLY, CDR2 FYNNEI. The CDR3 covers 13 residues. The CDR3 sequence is CASSEQGSYEQYF. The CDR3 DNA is TGTGCCAGCAGTGAACAGGGGTCCTACGAGCAGTACTTC.

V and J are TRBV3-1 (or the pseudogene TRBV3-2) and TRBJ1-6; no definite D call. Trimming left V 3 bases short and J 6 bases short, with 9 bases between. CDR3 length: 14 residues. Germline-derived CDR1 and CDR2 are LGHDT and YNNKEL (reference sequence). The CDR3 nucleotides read TGTGCCAGCAGCCAGGGAGCCTTTAATTCACCCCTCCACTTT. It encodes CASSQGAFNSPLHF.

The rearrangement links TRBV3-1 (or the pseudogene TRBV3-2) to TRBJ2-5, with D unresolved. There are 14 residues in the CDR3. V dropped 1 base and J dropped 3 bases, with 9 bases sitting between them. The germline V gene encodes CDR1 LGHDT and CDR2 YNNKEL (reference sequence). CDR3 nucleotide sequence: TGTGCCAGCAGCCAAGCAGGCTCGGAAGAGACCCAGTACTTC. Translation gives CASSQAGSEETQYF.

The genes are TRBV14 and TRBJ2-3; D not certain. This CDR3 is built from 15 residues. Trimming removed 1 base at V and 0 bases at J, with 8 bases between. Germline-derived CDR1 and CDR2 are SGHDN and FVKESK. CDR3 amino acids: CASSQGLLSTDTQYF. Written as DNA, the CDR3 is TGTGCCAGCAGCCAAGGACTGTTAAGCACAGATACGCAGTATTTT.

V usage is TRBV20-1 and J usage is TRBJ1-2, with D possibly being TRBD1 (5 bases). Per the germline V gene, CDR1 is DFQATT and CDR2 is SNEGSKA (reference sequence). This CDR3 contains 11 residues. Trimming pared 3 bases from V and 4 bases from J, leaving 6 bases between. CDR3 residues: CSASGGYGYTF. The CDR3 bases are TGCAGTGCTAGTGGGGGCTATGGCTACACCTTC.

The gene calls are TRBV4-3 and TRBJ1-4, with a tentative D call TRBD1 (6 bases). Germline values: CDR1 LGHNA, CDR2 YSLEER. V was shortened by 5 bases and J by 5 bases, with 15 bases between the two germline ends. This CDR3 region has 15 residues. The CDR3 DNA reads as TGCGCCAGCAGCATTCGACAGGAGACAAATGAAAAACTGTTTTTT. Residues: CASSIRQETNEKLFF.

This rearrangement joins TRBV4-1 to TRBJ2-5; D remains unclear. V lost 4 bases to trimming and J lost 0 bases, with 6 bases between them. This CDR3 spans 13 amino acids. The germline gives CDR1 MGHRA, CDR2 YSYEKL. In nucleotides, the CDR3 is TGCGCCAGCAGCCTGGTTTACCAAGAGACCCAGTACTTC. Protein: CASSLVYQETQYF.

CDR3 region: CSVHLGQVLSRDTEAFF. CDR3 DNA sequence: TGCAGCGTTCATCTCGGACAGGTTCTGTCCAGGGACACTGAAGCTTTCTTT. This rearrangement joins TRBV29-1 to TRBJ1-1, with 7 bases identical to TRBD1. V lost 5 bases and J lost 3; bases outside the gene matches: 18. In germline, CDR1 is SQVTM, CDR2 ANQGSEA. This CDR3 comprises 17 residues.

CDR3 sequence reads: CASSLVGNTFQETQYF. Written as DNA, the CDR3 is TGCGCCAGCAGCTTGGTTGGGAATACCTTCCAAGAGACCCAGTACTTC. The V call is TRBV5-1, the J call TRBJ2-5; D is undetermined. Trimming removed 0 bases from V and 1 base from J, with 13 bases in between. This CDR3 is 16 amino acids long. CDR1 is SGHRS, CDR2 YFSETQ, per germline. Drawing the rest from reference TRBV5-1 and TRBJ2-5, the complete variable domain is KAGVTQTPRYLIKTRGQQVTLSCSPISGHRSVSWYQQTPGQGLQFLFEYFSETQRNKGNFPGRFSGRQFSNSRSEMNVSTLELGDSALYLCASSLVGNTFQETQYFGPGTRLLVL.